A single sample gave rise to the 12 T cell receptor beta chains below, sequenced in a study of OX40 agonist ivuxolimab in advanced cancers. Profiling relied on immunoSEQ multiplex PCR, and the TCRdb table lists in-frame clones only, not all of them. This table has 73,000 or so clones, approximately 85% appearing once. The specimen comprised CD4+ or CD8+ T cells sorted from blood, sampled in a trial of the OX40 agonist ivuxolimab. Receptors originate from an adult with an advanced solid tumor such as melanoma, head and neck, liver or kidney cancer.

This chain connects TRBV6-1 to TRBJ1-6, with TRBD1 as a possible D gene (6 bases). The CDR3 consists of 14 residues. Between the trimmed V and J ends, which lost 0 bases and 10 bases, there was a span of 10 bases. Germline loops: CDR1 MNHNS, CDR2 SASEGT. The CDR3 sequence is CASSEAGQNSPLHF. The CDR3 bases are TGTGCCAGCAGTGAAGCAGGACAGAACTCACCCCTCCACTTT.

The chain has TRBV6-6 and TRBJ1-2; 7 bases match TRBD1. The CDR3 runs to 12 residues. V lost 2 bases and J lost 12; bases outside the gene matches: 6. Per the germline V gene, CDR1 is MNHNY and CDR2 is SVGAGI (reference sequence). CDR3 sequence (DNA): TGTGCCAGCAGTTACCAAGGGGACAGCCACACCTTC. Translation gives CASSYQGDSHTF.

The V gene is TRBV19, the J gene TRBJ2-1; 10 bases are shared with TRBD1. This CDR3 contains 15 residues. Germline V lookup: CDR1 LNHDA, CDR2 SQIVND (reference sequence). The V gene end was trimmed by 6 bases and the J gene end by 7 bases; junction bases not matched to a gene: 9. CDR3 residues: CASRPDRGTANEQFF. The CDR3 DNA reads as TGTGCCAGTAGACCGGACAGGGGGACAGCGAATGAGCAGTTCTTC.

This chain connects TRBV6-5 to TRBJ2-3, with D possibly matching TRBD1 (6 bases). This CDR3 is built from 14 residues. Germline CDR1 MNHEY, CDR2 SVGAGI. V was trimmed by 5 bases and J by 7 bases, leaving 16 bases between them. CDR3 in DNA: TGTGCCAGCAGTGTTGTCAGGGGTTGGCATACGCAGTATTTT. It encodes CASSVVRGWHTQYF.

The chain recombines TRBV11-2 with TRBJ1-1; D gene ambiguous. The CDR3 totals 12 residues. In germline, CDR1 is SGHAT, CDR2 FQNNGV. Deletions cut 5 bases from V and 1 base from J, with 5 bases between. CDR3 bases: TGTGCCAGCAGCCCGGAGAACACTGAAGCTTTCTTT. Its translation is CASSPENTEAFF.

The rearrangement joins TRBV10-3 to TRBJ2-7; 9 positions match TRBD1. V lost 7 bases to trimming and J lost 4 bases; unmatched junction nucleotides: 8. Germline V gene data show CDR1 as ENHRY and CDR2 as SYGVKD. The CDR3 contains 14 residues. CDR3: CAITDVQGAYEQYF. The CDR3 DNA sequence: TGTGCCATCACCGACGTACAGGGGGCTTACGAGCAGTACTTC.

The chain recombines TRBV6-1 with TRBJ1-2, with D hard to call. CDR1 and CDR2 (germline): MNHNS, SASEGT. The CDR3 is 14 amino acids. V dropped 1 base and J dropped 4 bases, with 10 bases sitting between them. The CDR3 loop reads CASSEVGLGYGYTF. CDR3 in DNA: TGTGCCAGCAGTGAAGTAGGGCTTGGCTATGGCTACACCTTC.

V and J are TRBV5-4 and TRBJ2-6; TRBD1 matches at 9 bases. The trim removed 1 base at V and 2 bases at J, leaving 1 base unmatched. This CDR3 has 16 residues. CDR1 is SGHNT, CDR2 YYREEE, per germline (reference sequence). The CDR3 bases are TGTGCCAGCAGCTTGTGGACAGGGGCTGGGGCCAACGTCCTGACTTTC. This translates into CASSLWTGAGANVLTF.

J is TRBJ2-4 and V is TRBV19, with D possibly being TRBD1 (6 bases). The CDR3 is made up of 11 amino acids. Germline lookup yields CDR1 LNHDA and CDR2 SQIVND (reference sequence). V was shortened by 5 bases and J by 12 bases, with 11 bases between the two germline ends. The CDR3 bases are TGTGCCAGTAGTGGGGACATGGATCAGTACTTC. It specifies CASSGDMDQYF.

The chain is built from TRBV7-6 and TRBJ2-3, with D maybe TRBD1 (6 bases). The germline V gene has CDR1 SGHVS and CDR2 FNYEAQ. This CDR3 contains 17 residues. The V end was cut by 4 bases, the J end by 6 bases, with 23 bases between. CDR3 residues: CASSSSGTSATFDTQYF. Written as DNA, the CDR3 is TGTGCCAGCAGCTCCTCCGGGACAAGCGCTACCTTCGATACGCAGTATTTT.

The chain recombines TRBV2 with TRBJ1-1, with 11 bases identical to TRBD1. This CDR3 has 14 amino acids. Germline lookup yields CDR1 SNHLY and CDR2 FYNNEI. V shed 6 bases and J 5 bases; nucleotides not matched to a gene: 5. The CDR3: CASRRGTGGTEAFF. For the CDR3, the DNA is TGTGCCAGCAGAAGAGGGACAGGGGGGACTGAAGCTTTCTTT. The full variable domain, completed using reference TRBV2 and TRBJ1-1, is EPEVTQTPSHQVTQMGQEVILRCVPISNHLYFYWYRQILGQKVEFLVSFYNNEISEKSEIFDDQFSVERPDGSNFTLKIRSTKLEDSAMYFCASRRGTGGTEAFFGQGTRLTVV.

As for this clone: The sample has other DNA sequences that encode this CDR3 too. The chain joins TRBV7-2 to TRBJ2-7; TRBD1 aligns across 9 bases. From germline, CDR1 is SGHTA and CDR2 FQGNSA. This CDR3 comprises 13 residues. Losses at the gene ends were 5 bases for V and 7 bases for J; bases not matched to a gene: 6. CDR3 DNA: TGTGCCAGCAGCCCACAGGGGGCGGGAGAGCAGTACTTC. Encoded protein: CASSPQGAGEQYF. Complete variable domain (other parts from reference TRBV7-2 and TRBJ2-7): GAGVSQSPSNKVTEKGKDVELRCDPISGHTALYWYRQSLGQGLEFLIYFQGNSAPDKSGLPSDRFSAERTGGSVSTLTIQRTQQEDSAVYLCASSPQGAGEQYFGPGTRLTVT.